The 14 T cell receptor beta chains reported below all come from one sample, sequenced in a study of blood T cells in healthy people across ages. Through a sample-barcoded 5' primer and a J-beta primer mix, a second PCR was run for about 6 to 11 cycles. TCRdb used MiXCR to reprocess the 5' RACE reads, holding one entry per CDR3 protein. The table has 850,000 to 1,000,000 distinct CDR3 sequences, 48% seen once. What was sequenced was blood. The receptors were sampled from a man between 25 and 39 years old in good health.

This clonotype was observed a few times. The chain uses TRBV28 and TRBJ2-4; maybe TRBD1 (6 bases). Trimming shortened V by 5 bases and J by 8 bases, and 10 bases separated the two germline ends. The CDR3 consists of 12 residues. Per the germline V gene, CDR1 is MDHEN and CDR2 is SYDVKM. CDR3 sequence (DNA): TGTGCCAGCAGTCTCACAGGGTACATTCAGTACTTC. Amino acid sequence: CASSLTGYIQYF.

This clonotype was seen only a few times. The rearrangement uses TRBV5-1 and TRBJ2-3; 8 positions agree with TRBD2. The CDR3 length is 16 residues. Germline assignment: CDR1 SGHRS and CDR2 YFSETQ. With 0 bases clipped from V and 3 bases from J, the junction kept 6 bases outside the gene matches. The CDR3 DNA sequence: TGCGCCAGCAGCTTGGGAAGCGGGGGCTCGACAGATACGCAGTATTTT. Translating gives CASSLGSGGSTDTQYF.

This clonotype showed up just once. V is TRBV6-5 and J is TRBJ1-5; the match to TRBD1 covers 8 bases. The germline gives CDR1 MNHEY, CDR2 SVGAGI. The CDR3 covers 17 residues. The trim removed 4 bases at V and 2 bases at J, leaving 10 bases unmatched. CDR3 amino acids: CASSSRTGNSGNQPQHF. CDR3 bases: TGTGCCAGCAGTTCAAGGACAGGGAATTCCGGCAATCAGCCCCAGCATTTT.

This clonotype was detected a few times. The V call is TRBV20-1, the J call TRBJ1-5, with D unresolved. This CDR3 has 13 residues. The germline gives CDR1 DFQATT, CDR2 SNEGSKA (reference sequence). With 0 bases removed from V and 7 bases from J, the gap between germline ends came to 10 bases. The CDR3 reads CSAREGEGQPQHF. CDR3 coding DNA: TGCAGTGCTAGAGAGGGAGAAGGGCAGCCCCAGCATTTT.

The chain employs TRBV20-1 and TRBJ1-5, with D tentatively TRBD1 (6 bases). Germline CDR1 is DFQATT and CDR2 is SNEGSKA (reference sequence). This CDR3 has 14 amino acids. V was shortened by 3 bases and J by 6 bases, with 15 bases between the two germline ends. In DNA, the CDR3 is TGCAGTGCTAGTATGGGGGCGATTGGTCAGCCCCAGCATTTT. Translated: CSASMGAIGQPQHF.

The CDR3 loop is CASSSPPNPQYF. The CDR3 DNA follows: TGTGCCAGCAGCTCCCCACCCAATCCGCAGTATTTT. The chain has TRBV11-1 and TRBJ2-3; D gene uncertain. The germline CDR1 and CDR2 sequences are SGHAT and FQDESV (reference sequence). The CDR3 has 12 residues. Trimming left V 4 bases short and J 10 bases short, with 12 bases between.

The chain couples TRBV6-2 or TRBV6-3 to TRBJ2-7; 9 nucleotides agree with TRBD1. This CDR3 has 15 residues. The V and J ends lost 2 bases and 2 bases, in that order; junction bases with no gene match: 4. Germline assignment: CDR1 MNHEY and CDR2 SVGEGT. In nucleotides, the CDR3 is TGTGCCAGCAGTTACATGGGACAGGGCACCTACGAGCAGTACTTC. Translation: CASSYMGQGTYEQYF.

This clonotype was observed a few times. The genes are TRBV7-2 and TRBJ2-7, with 7 bases lining up with TRBD1. This CDR3 is 15 amino acids long. Germline V gene sequence: CDR1 SGHTA, CDR2 FQGNSA. V lost 5 bases and J lost 0; bases outside the gene matches: 7. The CDR3 DNA sequence: TGTGCCAGCAGCGGCGAGAAGGGGGCCTCCTACGAGCAGTACTTC. This codes for CASSGEKGASYEQYF.

The V call is TRBV4-2, the J call TRBJ2-5; 12 nucleotides match TRBD2. The assigned J gene may be wrong: the sequence end matches TRBJ2-7 better. Germline V gene data show CDR1 as LGHNA and CDR2 as YNFKEQ. This CDR3 is built from 19 residues. The CDR3 region has the DNA TGTGCCAGCAGCCAAGATGCAACTAGCGGGGGGCGATCCCCCTACGAGCAGTACTTC. Translating it yields CASSQDATSGGRSPYEQYF.

This rearrangement joins TRBV27 to TRBJ2-4; 9 bases are shared with TRBD1. TRBJ2-7 matches the DNA end more closely, so the J call is doubtful. The CDR3 loop spans 16 amino acids. The V gene's germline CDR1 is MNHEY and CDR2 SMNVEV (reference sequence). CDR3 bases: TGTGCCAGCAGTCCTAATAGAGGGACAGGGTTGTACGAGCAGTACTTC. This sequence encodes CASSPNRGTGLYEQYF.

This clonotype appeared a few times. This chain links TRBV14 with TRBJ2-3; TRBD1 or TRBD2 may be the D gene (6 bases each). Germline CDR1 and CDR2: SGHDN and FVKESK. There are 15 residues in the CDR3. V was pared by 1 base and J by 3 bases, with 11 bases between. The CDR3 DNA is TGTGCCAGCAGCCAAGGAGGGGGGATTACAGATACGCAGTATTTT. Protein product: CASSQGGGITDTQYF.

The V call is TRBV6-2 or TRBV6-3, the J call TRBJ1-5; a possible D gene is TRBD1 (5 bases). CDR3 length: 17 amino acids. Germline V gene lookup returns CDR1 MNHEY and CDR2 SVGEGT. Between the trimmed V and J ends, which lost 4 bases and 7 bases, there was a span of 23 bases. CDR3 sequence reads: CASSSGTNYPYWQPQHF. The DNA for the CDR3 is TGTGCCAGCAGTTCCGGGACGAATTATCCGTATTGGCAGCCCCAGCATTTT.

This clonotype showed up just a few times. The V gene is TRBV5-1, the J gene TRBJ2-1; possibly TRBD1 for D (5 bases). Trimming took 0 bases from V and 4 from J, leaving 14 bases between them. The CDR3 runs 16 residues. Germline V gives CDR1 SGHRS, CDR2 YFSETQ. The CDR3 nucleotides read TGCGCCAGCAGCTTGGAAGGTTGGGGCCAGTACAATGAGCAGTTCTTC. Protein sequence: CASSLEGWGQYNEQFF. The whole variable domain, remainder taken from reference TRBV5-1 and TRBJ2-1, is KAGVTQTPRYLIKTRGQQVTLSCSPISGHRSVSWYQQTPGQGLQFLFEYFSETQRNKGNFPGRFSGRQFSNSRSEMNVSTLELGDSALYLCASSLEGWGQYNEQFFGPGTRLTVL.

This clonotype was recorded at least ten times. The chain recombines TRBV6-5 with TRBJ2-3; tentatively, D is TRBD2 (6 bases). V shed 0 bases and J shed 1 base, with 14 bases lying between them. The CDR3 spans 17 residues. Germline CDR1 MNHEY, CDR2 SVGAGI. CDR3 residues: CASSYSGGRMGTDTQYF. Here the CDR3 DNA reads TGTGCCAGCAGTTACTCGGGGGGTAGGATGGGCACAGATACGCAGTATTTT.